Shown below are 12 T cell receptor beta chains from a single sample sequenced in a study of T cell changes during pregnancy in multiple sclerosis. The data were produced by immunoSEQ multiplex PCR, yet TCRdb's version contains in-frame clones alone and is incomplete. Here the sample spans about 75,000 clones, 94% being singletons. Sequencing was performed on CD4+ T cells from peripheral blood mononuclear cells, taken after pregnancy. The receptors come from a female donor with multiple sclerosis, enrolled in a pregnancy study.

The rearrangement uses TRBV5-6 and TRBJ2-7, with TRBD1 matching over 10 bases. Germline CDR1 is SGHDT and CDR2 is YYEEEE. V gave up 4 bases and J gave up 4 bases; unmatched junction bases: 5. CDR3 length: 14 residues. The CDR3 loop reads CASSVTGGRYEQYF. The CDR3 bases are TGTGCCAGCAGCGTGACAGGGGGCAGGTACGAGCAGTACTTC.

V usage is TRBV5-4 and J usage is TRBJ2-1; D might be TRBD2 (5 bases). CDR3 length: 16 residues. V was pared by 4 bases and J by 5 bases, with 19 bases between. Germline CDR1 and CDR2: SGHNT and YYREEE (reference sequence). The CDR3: CASSLGPPPSHNEQFF. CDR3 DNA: TGTGCCAGCAGCCTTGGACCACCGCCTAGCCACAATGAGCAGTTCTTC.

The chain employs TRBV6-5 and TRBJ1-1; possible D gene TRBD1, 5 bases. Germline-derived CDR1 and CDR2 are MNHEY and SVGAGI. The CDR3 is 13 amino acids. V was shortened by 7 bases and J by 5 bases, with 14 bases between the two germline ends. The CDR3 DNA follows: TGTGCCAGCATTACAGGCGCGAATACTGAAGCTTTCTTT. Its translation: CASITGANTEAFF.

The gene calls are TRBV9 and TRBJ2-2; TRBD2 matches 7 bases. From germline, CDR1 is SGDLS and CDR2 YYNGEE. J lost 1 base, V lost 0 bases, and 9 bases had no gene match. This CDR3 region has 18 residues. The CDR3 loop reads CASSVGTSVIQNTGELFF. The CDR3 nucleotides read TGTGCCAGCAGCGTAGGTACTAGCGTTATACAGAACACCGGGGAGCTGTTTTTT.

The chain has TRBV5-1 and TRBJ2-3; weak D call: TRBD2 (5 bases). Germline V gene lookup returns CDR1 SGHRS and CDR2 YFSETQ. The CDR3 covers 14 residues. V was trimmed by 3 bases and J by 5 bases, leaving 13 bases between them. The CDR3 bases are TGCGCCAGCAGCTCCGAGACCCGGGGAGATACGCAGTATTTT. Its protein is CASSSETRGDTQYF.

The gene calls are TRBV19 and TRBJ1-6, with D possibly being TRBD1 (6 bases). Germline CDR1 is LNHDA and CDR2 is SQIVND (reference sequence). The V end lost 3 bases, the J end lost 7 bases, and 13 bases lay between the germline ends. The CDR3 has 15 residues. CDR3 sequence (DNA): TGTGCCAGTAGTATTTATCGGGACAAAAATTCACCCCTCCACTTT. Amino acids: CASSIYRDKNSPLHF.

The CDR3 nucleotides are TGCGCCAGCAGTCGCGATAGACAGACCTCCTACAATGAGCAGTTCTTC. Protein product: CASSRDRQTSYNEQFF. The rearrangement links TRBV23-1 to TRBJ2-1, with a tentative D call TRBD1 (5 bases). TRBV23-1 is an open reading frame whose function is uncertain. This CDR3 has 16 amino acids. V dropped 4 bases and J dropped 0 bases, with 13 bases sitting between them.

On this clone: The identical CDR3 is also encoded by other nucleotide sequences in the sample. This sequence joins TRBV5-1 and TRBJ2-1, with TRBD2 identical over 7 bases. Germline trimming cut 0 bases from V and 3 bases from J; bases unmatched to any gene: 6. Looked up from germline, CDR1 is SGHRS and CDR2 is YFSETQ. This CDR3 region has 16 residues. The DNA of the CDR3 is TGCGCCAGCAGCTTGGGTTTAGCGGGCATCTACAATGAGCAGTTCTTC. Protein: CASSLGLAGIYNEQFF. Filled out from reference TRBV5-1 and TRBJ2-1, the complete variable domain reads KAGVTQTPRYLIKTRGQQVTLSCSPISGHRSVSWYQQTPGQGLQFLFEYFSETQRNKGNFPGRFSGRQFSNSRSEMNVSTLELGDSALYLCASSLGLAGIYNEQFFGPGTRLTVL.

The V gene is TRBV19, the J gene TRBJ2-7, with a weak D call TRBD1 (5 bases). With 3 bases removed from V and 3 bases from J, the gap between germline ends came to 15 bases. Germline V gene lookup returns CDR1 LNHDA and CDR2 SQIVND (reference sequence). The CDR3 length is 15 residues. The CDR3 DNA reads TGTGCCAGTAGTATCGTCGGCCAGGGATACTACGAGCAGTACTTC. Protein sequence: CASSIVGQGYYEQYF.

The CDR3 DNA is TGCAGTGATACATATGAAAGGACCCAGTACTTC. Its translation: CSDTYERTQYF. The chain carries TRBV20-1 and TRBJ2-5; D uncertain. Trimming cost V 7 bases and J 7 bases, with 13 bases left between them. This CDR3 region has 11 residues. Germline V gene lookup returns CDR1 DFQATT and CDR2 SNEGSKA (reference sequence).

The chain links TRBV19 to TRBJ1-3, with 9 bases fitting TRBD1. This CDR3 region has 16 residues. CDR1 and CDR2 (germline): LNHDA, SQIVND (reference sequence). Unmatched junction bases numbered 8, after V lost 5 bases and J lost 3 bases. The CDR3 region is CASSASQGARGNTIYF. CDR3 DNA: TGTGCCAGTAGTGCCTCACAGGGGGCGCGTGGAAACACCATATATTTT.

In DNA, the CDR3 is TGCAGCGTCGCTCGGGACTTGATTGTCAATGAGCAGTTCTTC. Protein sequence: CSVARDLIVNEQFF. The chain employs TRBV29-1 and TRBJ2-1; TRBD2 might be the D (6 bases). The CDR3 length is 14 residues. Germline V gene lookup returns CDR1 SQVTM and CDR2 ANQGSEA. V lost 6 bases to trimming and J lost 6 bases, with 18 bases between them.